The clone carrying this T cell receptor beta chain was detected a few times. TCR beta cDNA libraries had unique molecular identifiers. From roughly 1 to 10 million T cells, 500,000 or so cDNA molecules were obtained. TCRdb independently ran MiXCR on the PCR reads; one entry per CDR3 protein. The sample includes 700,000 to 800,000 distinct CDR3 sequences, roughly 29% of them seen just once. These data belong to a study of post-analysis software for immune sequencing data. The receptor was derived from a girl aged 5 to 17 with multiple sclerosis. Sequenced material: blood.

The CDR3 spells CSGGLAGARPQETQYF. The CDR3 DNA sequence: TGCAGCGGAGGACTAGCGGGGGCCCGTCCCCAAGAGACCCAGTACTTC. V gene TRBV29-1 combines with J gene TRBJ2-5; 13 positions match TRBD2. This CDR3 has 16 residues. The V gene end was trimmed by 7 bases and the J gene end by 1 base; junction bases not matched to a gene: 9. CDR1 and CDR2 from the germline V gene are SQVTM and ANQGSEA.